This is a list of T cell receptor beta chains from one sample in a study of cytomegalovirus exposure and HLA in healthy donors. Repertoires were generated with immunoSEQ multiplex PCR, while TCRdb's copy carries only in-frame clones and drops some. The sample has roughly 160,000 clones; around 80% are singletons. Sequenced sample: PBMCs. These receptors were collected from a male donor in good health and CMV-seropositive. Both conserved end residues are part of each CDR3. A D gene is named only where the DNA matches it firmly. Clone size, where shown, is once, few, many, or a class for clones that have expanded.

clone_size	v_call	d_call	j_call	cdr3_nt	cdr3_aa
-	TRBV7-9	-	TRBJ1-2	TGTGCCAGCGAACGGGGGGAGTGGGGCTACACCTTC	CASERGEWGYTF
-	TRBV5-1	TRBD2	TRBJ2-3	TGCGCCAGCAGCGGGGCGGGACTAGCGGGTTCCACAGATACGCAGTATTTT	CASSGAGLAGSTDTQYF
-	TRBV7-2	-	TRBJ2-2	TGTGCCAGCAGCTTATTAGGGGTGAACACCGGGGAGCTGTTTTTT	CASSLLGVNTGELFF
-	TRBV5-4	-	TRBJ2-6	TGTGCCAGCAGCTTACAGGGTCCCGGGGCCAACGTCCTGACTTTC	CASSLQGPGANVLTF
once	TRBV30	-	TRBJ1-1	TGTGCCTGGAAAAGACAGGCGAACACTGAAGCTTTCTTT	CAWKRQANTEAFF
-	TRBV30	TRBD1	TRBJ1-6	TGTGCCTGGAAGAGCAACGGACAGGTCTATTCACCCCTCCACTTT	CAWKSNGQVYSPLHF
-	TRBV7-9	TRBD1	TRBJ1-4	TGTGCCAGCAGCGCAGGACAGGGAGATGAAAAACTGTTTTTT	CASSAGQGDEKLFF
-	TRBV5-6	-	TRBJ2-2	TGTGCCAGCAGCTTGCCAGGGACTTTGATCGGGGAGCTGTTTTTT	CASSLPGTLIGELFF
-	TRBV30	-	TRBJ1-2	TGTGCCTGGAGTGTACACAGGGTCCATGGCTACACCTTC	CAWSVHRVHGYTF
-	TRBV6-5	-	TRBJ1-1	TGTGCCAGCAGGTTCAGGGGAGACACTGAAGCTTTCTTT	CASRFRGDTEAFF
-	TRBV19	TRBD1	TRBJ2-5	TGTGCCAGTAGTATAGAGCCAGGGGGTGAGCAAGAGACCCAGTACTTC	CASSIEPGGEQETQYF
-	TRBV6-4	TRBD2	TRBJ2-3	TGTGCCAGTCCCTCCAGCTTGGGCGGGGGGGTTCCAGATACGCAGTATTTT	CASPSSLGGGVPDTQYF
-	TRBV10-3	-	TRBJ1-3	TGTGCCATCAGTGGCCGAGGGAATAGCTCTGGAAACACCATATATTTT	CAISGRGNSSGNTIYF
-	TRBV27	-	TRBJ1-6	TGTGCCAGCGGTCAGGGTGCTAGTAATTCACCCCTCCACTTT	CASGQGASNSPLHF
few	TRBV19	-	TRBJ2-5	TGTGCCAGTAGTACTAACGGACAGCCGGCGGAGACCCAGTACTTC	CASSTNGQPAETQYF
-	TRBV2	-	TRBJ1-1	TGTGCCAGCAGCGGACAGAAGAACACTGAAGCTTTCTTT	CASSGQKNTEAFF
-	TRBV10-3	TRBD1	TRBJ2-7	TGTGCCATCAGTGATGTGGGACAGGGAGTCACTCGTATGTACTTC	CAISDVGQGVTRMYF
-	TRBV5-8	-	TRBJ1-2	TGTGCCAGCAGTTTCCTCTCCAACTATGGCTACACCTTC	CASSFLSNYGYTF
-	TRBV6-5	-	TRBJ1-1	TGTGCCAGCAGTTACTCGCGGGGACTGTCCACTGAAGCTTTCTTT	CASSYSRGLSTEAFF
-	TRBV6-5	-	TRBJ1-1	TGTGCCAGCAGTTATAACCTGGCTTACACTGAAGCTTTCTTT	CASSYNLAYTEAFF
-	TRBV19	-	TRBJ1-2	TGTGCCAGTAGTATAGTCAGGGCGGACTATGGCTACACCTTC	CASSIVRADYGYTF
-	TRBV5-1	-	TRBJ2-1	TGCGCCAGCAGCATGGGCCTCCTTGGGCAAAACAATGAGCAGTTCTTC	CASSMGLLGQNNEQFF
-	TRBV28	-	TRBJ2-1	TGTGCCAGCCTAGACAGTAAGTTCGGCTCCTACAATGAGCAGTTCTTC	CASLDSKFGSYNEQFF
-	TRBV7-2	TRBD1	TRBJ1-6	TGTGCCAGCAGCTTAAGATTTCCGGGACAGGTTAATTCACCCCTCCACTTT	CASSLRFPGQVNSPLHF
-	TRBV4-1	-	TRBJ2-2	TGCGCCAGCAGCTTGCGACAGGCGATGAACACCGGGGAGCTGTTTTTT	CASSLRQAMNTGELFF
-	TRBV28	TRBD1	TRBJ1-2	TGTGCCAGCAGTTTAACAGGGGGCGGCTACACCTTC	CASSLTGGGYTF
-	TRBV5-1	TRBD1	TRBJ2-7	TGCGCCAGCAGCCCGAAAGGGGGCGGCACCGCCTACGAGCAGTACTTC	CASSPKGGGTAYEQYF